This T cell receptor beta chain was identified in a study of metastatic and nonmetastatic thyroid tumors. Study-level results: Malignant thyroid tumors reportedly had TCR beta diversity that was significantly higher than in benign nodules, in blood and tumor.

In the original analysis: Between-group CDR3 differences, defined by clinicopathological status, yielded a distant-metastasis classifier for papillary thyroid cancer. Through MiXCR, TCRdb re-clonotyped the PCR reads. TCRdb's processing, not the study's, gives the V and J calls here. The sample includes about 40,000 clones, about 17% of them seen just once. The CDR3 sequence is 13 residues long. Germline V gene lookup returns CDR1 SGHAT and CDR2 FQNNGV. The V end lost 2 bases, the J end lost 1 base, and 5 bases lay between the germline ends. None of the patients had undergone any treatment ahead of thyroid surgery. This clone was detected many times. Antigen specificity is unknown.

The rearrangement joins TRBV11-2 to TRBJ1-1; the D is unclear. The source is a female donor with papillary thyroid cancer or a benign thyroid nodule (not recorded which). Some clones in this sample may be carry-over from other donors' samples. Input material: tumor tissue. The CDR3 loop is CASSLKRNTEAFF. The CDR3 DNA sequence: TGTGCCAGCAGCTTAAAGCGGAACACTGAAGCTTTCTTT.